This T cell receptor (beta chain) is from a study of blood T cell repertoires in COVID-19 (dated by TCRdb to the early 2020s). About the investigation overall: Samples from collaborators originated in the United States, Italy and Spain and spanned both the acute and convalescent phases of COVID-19. Where HLA class I and class II types were available, the types were taken from metadata supplied by the sample provider, not from assay-based typing. The material from the prospective study consisted of cDNA or gDNA derived from T cells, B-cell-depleted T cells, or PBMCs. The dataset comprised deeply sampled blood TCRbeta repertoires from subjects exposed to, actively infected with, or recovered from COVID-19. A de-identified subject ID, COVID-19 status, age in years and sex were almost always included in the sample metadata. The samples were drawn from two sources: the first 160 participants of the ongoing ImmuneRACE study, and over 1,000 subjects contributed by 6 global collaborators. The repertoires were made available in a free public database intended to serve as a resource for research on the immune response to SARS-CoV-2.

TCRbeta CDR3 regions were amplified from genomic DNA using the immunoSEQ Assay, a bias-controlled multiplex PCR. For the original study's pipeline: Within the assay, amplification of reference gene primers was used to estimate how many nucleated cells each sample contained. To quantify the absolute abundance of each unique TCRbeta CDR3 rearrangement, sequence reads were collapsed and filtered. For each sample, productive Simpson clonality was calculated by taking the square root of Simpson's diversity index across productive rearrangements. The table was pulled from immuneACCESS by TCRdb, which kept in-frame rearrangements only. Such tables lose some clones; where checked, under half of the loss comes from unresolved V genes, and the rest has no known cause. V and J calls and clone size are those listed in that table; D and trimming were worked out from the DNA. The sample has approximately 190,000 clones on record, roughly 84% of them singletons. The ten largest clones represent roughly 3.1% of the sample.

This clone was counted a single time. The clone's antigen remains unknown. Per-base qualities were not stored, and no clone one base away is much larger. Participants in the prospective study were enrolled through a virtual design, were aged roughly 18 to 95 years, and lived in roughly 25 United States geographic areas. To assign participants to cohorts, the prospective study relied on clinical history that participants themselves reported in a screening survey and a study questionnaire. Exposed participants were defined as having been in contact with someone with a PCR-confirmed or clinician-diagnosed COVID-19 case within 2 weeks of study entry. Each participant in the prospective study had whole blood, serum and a nasopharyngeal or oropharyngeal swab collected by mobile phlebotomists. Participants in the prospective study had the option to provide additional blood draws and questionnaires over an approximately 2-month period. Blood samples from the prospective study were shipped frozen or at room temperature prior to DNA extraction.

The germline ends are 12 bases apart after V is trimmed by 3 bases and J by 0 bases. CDR1 and CDR2 were assigned from the germline V gene (reference sequence) as LNHNV and YYDKDF. From the cysteine through the phenylalanine, the CDR3 covers 15 amino acids. Just CDR3 DNA is preserved here, 45 bases in frame from base 1. Findings and caveats that apply to the study as a whole: The quantity of clinical and demographic metadata differed by source and by participant and was supplied without curation.

The source is a woman aged 30 to 39 who had been exposed to COVID-19. Sequenced: PBMCs or T cells enriched from blood (not recorded which). The rearranged segments are TRBV15 and TRBJ2-7; the D gene is perhaps TRBD2, from 5 matching bases. Here the CDR3 is given as CATSRRGGGSYEQYF. The nucleotide sequence reads TGTGCCACCAGCAGGAGAGGAGGAGGCTCCTACGAGCAGTACTTC.